The entry below gives a single T cell receptor beta chain sequence along with its context. Its antigen is still unknown. The data were taken from a study of Tregs in tolerant kidney transplant recipients. The junction had 6 bases not matched to a gene; V was cut back by 6 bases and J by 0 bases. Germline lookup yields CDR1 MNHEY and CDR2 SVGAGI. CDR3 size: 15 residues. Thawed PBMCs were FACS-sorted into unstimulated CD4+CD25+CD127- regulatory T cells, CD4+CD25- non-regulatory cells, CD4 and CD8 cells. Sequencing used immunoSEQ multiplex PCR; TCRdb keeps in-frame clones, though not all of them. The repertoire holds about 240,000 clones, with 80% to 85% as singletons. Study-wide results and caveats: Biological reproducibility was not directly addressed, but technical replication error appeared minimal. Few patients were studied, so findings need validation in larger groups. Activated donor B cell expansion appeared to reveal the most relevant donor-specific TCRbeta repertoire.

The chain uses TRBV6-5 and TRBJ1-2; the match to TRBD1 covers 8 bases. The clonotype was recovered from a human donor in good health. The sequencing sample was made of CD4+ T cells from blood. CDR3 in DNA: TGTGCCAGCAGCCAACAGGGGGGACCTAACTATGGCTACACCTTC. Translated: CASSQQGGPNYGYTF.